The source of this T cell receptor beta chain is a study of blood T cells in healthy people across ages. The authors ran a second PCR of 7 to 11 cycles using a sample-barcoded 5' primer and a J-beta primer mix. A single record per CDR3 protein comes from TCRdb applying MiXCR to the 5' RACE reads. The top ten clones hold roughly 34% of a sample with about 680,000 distinct CDR3 sequences, more than 40% of them seen once. CDR3 size: 14 residues. In germline, CDR1 is SGHRS, CDR2 YFSETQ. About this clonotype: The junction departs from the called germline gene at one end, perhaps through a read error.

The rearrangement links TRBV5-1 to TRBJ2-2; D possibly corresponds to TRBD2 (5 bases). Sequencing input: blood. The TCR comes from a woman aged 55-75 years in good health. The CDR3 region has the DNA TGCGCCAGCAGCTTGAGGCAGAACACCGGGGAGCCGTTTTTT. Protein: CASSLRQNTGEPFF.